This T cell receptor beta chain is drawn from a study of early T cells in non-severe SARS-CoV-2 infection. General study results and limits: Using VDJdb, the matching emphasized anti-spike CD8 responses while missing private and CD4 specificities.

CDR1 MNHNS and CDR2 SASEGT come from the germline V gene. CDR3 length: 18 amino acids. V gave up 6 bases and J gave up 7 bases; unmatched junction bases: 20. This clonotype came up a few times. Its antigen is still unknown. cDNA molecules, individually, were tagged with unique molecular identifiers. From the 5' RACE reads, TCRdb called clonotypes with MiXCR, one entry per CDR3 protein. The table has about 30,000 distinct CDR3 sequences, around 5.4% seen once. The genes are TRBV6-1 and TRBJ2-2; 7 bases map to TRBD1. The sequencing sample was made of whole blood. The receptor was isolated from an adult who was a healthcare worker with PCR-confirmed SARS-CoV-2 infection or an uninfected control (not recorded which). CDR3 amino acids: CASRSYGTANPRGGELFF. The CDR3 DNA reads TGTGCCAGCAGGTCTTACGGGACAGCCAACCCAAGGGGCGGGGAGCTGTTTTTT.